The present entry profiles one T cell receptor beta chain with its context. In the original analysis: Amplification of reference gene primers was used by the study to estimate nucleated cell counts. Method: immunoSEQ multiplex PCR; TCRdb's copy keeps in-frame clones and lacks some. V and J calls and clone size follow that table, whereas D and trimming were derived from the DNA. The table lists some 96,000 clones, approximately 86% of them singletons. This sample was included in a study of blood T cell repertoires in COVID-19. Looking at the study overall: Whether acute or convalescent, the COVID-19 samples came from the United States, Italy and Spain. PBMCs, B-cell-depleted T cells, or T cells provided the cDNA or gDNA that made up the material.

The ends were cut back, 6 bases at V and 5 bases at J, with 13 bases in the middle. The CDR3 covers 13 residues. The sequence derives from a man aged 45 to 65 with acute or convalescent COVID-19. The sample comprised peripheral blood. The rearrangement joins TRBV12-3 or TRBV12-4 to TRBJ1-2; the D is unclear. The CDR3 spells CASRRTTGYGYTF. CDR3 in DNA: TGTGCCAGCAGGAGAACTACTGGGTATGGCTACACCTTC.